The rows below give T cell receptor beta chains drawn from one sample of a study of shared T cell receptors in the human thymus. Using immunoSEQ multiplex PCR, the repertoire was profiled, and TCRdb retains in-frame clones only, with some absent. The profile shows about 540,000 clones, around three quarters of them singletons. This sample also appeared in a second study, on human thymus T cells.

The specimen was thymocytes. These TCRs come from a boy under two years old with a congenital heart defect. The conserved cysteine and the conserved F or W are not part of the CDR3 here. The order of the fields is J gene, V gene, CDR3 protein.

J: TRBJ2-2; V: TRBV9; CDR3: ASSPNVRLAGVSWTGELF
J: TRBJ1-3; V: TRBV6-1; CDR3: ASSEEWRGRVSGNTIY
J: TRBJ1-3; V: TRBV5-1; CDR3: ASSLGGGEVY
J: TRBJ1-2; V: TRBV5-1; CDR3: ASSPAKGARFHYGYT
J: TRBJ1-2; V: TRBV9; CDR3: ASGQGITSNYGYT
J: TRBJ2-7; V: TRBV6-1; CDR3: ASVRDRVEQY
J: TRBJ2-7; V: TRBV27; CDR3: ASSLSSVRELAYYEQY
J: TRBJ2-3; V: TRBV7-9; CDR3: ASSLTAGGRY
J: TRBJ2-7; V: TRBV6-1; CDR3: ASSGGQGGNEQY
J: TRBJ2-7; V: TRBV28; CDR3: AHDSRGAGGRDSYEQY
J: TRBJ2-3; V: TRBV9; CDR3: ASSVATWGGTDTQY
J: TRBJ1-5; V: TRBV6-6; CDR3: ASSYRRGARQPQH
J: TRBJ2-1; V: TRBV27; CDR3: ASRGIGQGGIDEQF
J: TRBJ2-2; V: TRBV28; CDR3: ASTRGGTSGMIVHKTNTGELF
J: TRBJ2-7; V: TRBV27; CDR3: ASSALEATYEQY
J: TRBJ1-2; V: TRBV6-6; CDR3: ASRPRDREGDYGYT
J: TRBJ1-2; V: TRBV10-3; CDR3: AISDRGGTGDSYGYT
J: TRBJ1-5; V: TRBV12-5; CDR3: ASGLVPPLRTGGNQPQH